This T cell receptor beta chain emerged from a study of CD8+ T cells in alopecia areata. V was cut by 4 bases and J by 2 bases, with 8 bases left in between. The CDR3 consists of 14 residues. Germline lookup yields CDR1 LNHNV and CDR2 YYDKDF (reference sequence). Regarding this clone: Its antigen is not known.

Study-wide results and caveats: Tofacitinib delivered significant drops in scalp clonality and in expanded CD8+ clones among the top 100.

Treatment described: oral pan-JAK inhibitor, 5-10 mg twice daily. TCR sequencing used cDNA made by reverse transcription of extracted RNA. Produced via immunoSEQ multiplex PCR; TCRdb's table is partial and in-frame only. The sample comprises over 250,000 clones, 60% of which are singletons, and about 0.89% rests with the top ten. This chain uses TRBV15 with TRBJ2-2; D is unclear. The sample was CD4+ T cells sorted from blood, taken at approximately week 51, from a patient treated with tofacitinib. The receptor's source is a human donor with alopecia areata. This chain's CDR3 is CATSTPGNTGELFF. The CDR3, as DNA: TGTGCCACCAGCACCCCAGGAAACACCGGGGAGCTGTTTTTT.